This TCR beta chain was identified during a study of blood T cell repertoires in COVID-19. Background on the study: Researchers got acute and convalescent COVID-19 samples from the United States, Italy and Spain. From T cells, B-cell-depleted T cells, or PBMCs came the material, which was cDNA or gDNA.

Cohorts were based on clinical histories the participants reported. The CDR3 has 15 residues. Germline-derived CDR1 and CDR2 are LGHDT and YNNKEL (reference sequence). Trimming shortened V by 4 bases and J by 4 bases, and 15 bases separated the two germline ends. The authors' processing: Counts of nucleated cells, estimated from reference gene primer amplification, were obtained. Profiled with immunoSEQ multiplex PCR; TCRdb holds only in-frame clones, not every one. The V and J calls and clone size are taken from that table; D and trimming were inferred from the DNA. The data hold 160,000 or so clones, with approximately 80% observed a single time.

Material for sequencing was PBMCs or T cells enriched from blood (not recorded which). This receptor was taken from a middle-aged man who had recovered from COVID-19. The chain employs TRBV3-1 (or the pseudogene TRBV3-2) and TRBJ2-3; D is uncertain. CDR3 nucleotides: TGTGCCAGCAGCCCCCTCCTTAGATCGGCAGATACGCAGTATTTT. This sequence encodes CASSPLLRSADTQYF.